This T cell receptor (beta chain) emerged from a study of shared clonotypes between healthy human individuals. About the research overall: A couple of women and a few men aged 18 to 49 served as donors. CD8 memory received one plate per donor, CD8 naive two, CD4 memory three and CD4 naive three.

Study-wide points: The donor pool, a small one, limited the genetic and exposure-history diversity represented.

Germline trimming cut 1 base from V and 7 bases from J; bases unmatched to any gene: 11. Germline assignment: CDR1 ENHRY and CDR2 SYGVKD. The CDR3 sequence is 18 residues long. Comment on this clone: What it binds is unknown.

Profiled with immunoSEQ multiplex PCR; TCRdb holds only in-frame clones, not every one. Found here are approximately 1.4 million clones, approximately 98% of them singletons; the top ten hold around 0.47%. Sequenced sample: naive CD4+ T cells sorted from blood. Regarding subset: CD45RA+ positively selected. The sequence derives from a man aged 30 to 45 in good health. This chain joins TRBV10-3 and TRBJ1-5; TRBD1 matches 12 bases. The chain's CDR3 is CAISEFRDRGQGVQPQHF. The DNA of the CDR3 is TGTGCCATCAGTGAGTTCCGGGACAGGGGGCAGGGTGTACAGCCCCAGCATTTT.